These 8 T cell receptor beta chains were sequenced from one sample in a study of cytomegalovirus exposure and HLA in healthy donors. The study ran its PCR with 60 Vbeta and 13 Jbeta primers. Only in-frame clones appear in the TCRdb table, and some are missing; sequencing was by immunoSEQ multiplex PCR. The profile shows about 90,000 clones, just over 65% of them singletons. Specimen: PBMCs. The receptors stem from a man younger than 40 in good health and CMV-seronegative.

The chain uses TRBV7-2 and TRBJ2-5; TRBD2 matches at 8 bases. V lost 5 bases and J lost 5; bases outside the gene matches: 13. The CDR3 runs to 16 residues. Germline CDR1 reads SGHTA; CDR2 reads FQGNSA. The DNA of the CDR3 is TGTGCCAGCAGCCACCCCAGAGGCGGGAGGCGGGAGACCCAGTACTTC. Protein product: CASSHPRGGRRETQYF.

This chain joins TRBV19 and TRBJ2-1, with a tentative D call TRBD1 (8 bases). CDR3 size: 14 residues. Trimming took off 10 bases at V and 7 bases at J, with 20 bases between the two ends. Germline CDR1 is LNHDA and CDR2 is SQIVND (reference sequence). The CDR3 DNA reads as TGTGCCACCAAAACAGGGGGGGGTGTGAATGAGCAGTTCTTC. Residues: CATKTGGGVNEQFF.

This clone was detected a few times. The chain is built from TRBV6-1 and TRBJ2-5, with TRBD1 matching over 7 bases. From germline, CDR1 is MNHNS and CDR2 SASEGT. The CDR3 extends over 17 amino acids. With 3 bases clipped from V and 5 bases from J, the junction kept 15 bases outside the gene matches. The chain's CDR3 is CASSDGWVTRGRETQYF. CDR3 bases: TGTGCCAGCAGTGATGGATGGGTAACAAGGGGGCGTGAGACCCAGTACTTC.

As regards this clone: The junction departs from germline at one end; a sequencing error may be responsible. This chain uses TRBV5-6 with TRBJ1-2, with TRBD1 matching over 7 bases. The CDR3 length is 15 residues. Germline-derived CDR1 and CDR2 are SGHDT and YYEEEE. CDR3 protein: CASRLGQTILYGYPF. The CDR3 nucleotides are TGTGCCAGCAGATTGGGACAGACGATCCTCTATGGCTACCCCTTC.

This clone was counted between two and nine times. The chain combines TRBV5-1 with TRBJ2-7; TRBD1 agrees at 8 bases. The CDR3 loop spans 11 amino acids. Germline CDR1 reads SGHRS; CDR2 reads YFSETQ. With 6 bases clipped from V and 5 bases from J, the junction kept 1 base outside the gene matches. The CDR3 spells CASTQGDEQYF. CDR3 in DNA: TGCGCCAGCACACAGGGGGACGAGCAGTACTTC.

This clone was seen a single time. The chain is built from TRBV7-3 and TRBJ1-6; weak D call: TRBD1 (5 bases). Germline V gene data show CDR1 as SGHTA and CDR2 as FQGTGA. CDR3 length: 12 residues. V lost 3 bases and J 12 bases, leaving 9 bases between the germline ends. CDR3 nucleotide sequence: TGTGCCAGCAGCTTGGGGGGGGGACCCCTCCACTTT. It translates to CASSLGGGPLHF.

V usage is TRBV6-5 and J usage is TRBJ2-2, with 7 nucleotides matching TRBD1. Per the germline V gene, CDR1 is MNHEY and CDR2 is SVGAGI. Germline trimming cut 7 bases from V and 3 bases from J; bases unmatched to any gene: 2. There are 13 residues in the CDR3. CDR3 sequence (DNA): TGTGCCAGCAAAACAGGGGACACCGGGGAGCTGTTTTTT. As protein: CASKTGDTGELFF.

CDR3 coding DNA: TGTGCCAGCAGTTATGAGAGCTCCTACGAGCAGTACTTC. It is translated as CASSYESSYEQYF. This chain uses TRBV6-6 with TRBJ2-7, with D uncertain. Trimming removed 3 bases at V and 0 bases at J, with 6 bases between. Germline V gives CDR1 MNHNY, CDR2 SVGAGI (reference sequence). The CDR3 contains 13 residues.